This T cell receptor beta chain was profiled in a study of T cells in Graves' hyperthyroidism and ophthalmopathy. Study outcomes and limitations: Ophthalmopathy was predicted by the model a median of roughly 6.6 months ahead of onset. Blood also showed most of the thyroid clonotypes that were expanded above 0.001.

This clonotype was seen once. Its antigen is undetermined. This may be a read error: a much more frequent sequence differs by one nucleotide. Together with thyroid ultrasound, orbital computed tomography, serum thyroxine and TRAb, clinical symptoms were used for diagnoses. Progressors' blood was drawn at hyperthyroidism diagnosis, before ophthalmopathy symptoms. What was amplified from RNA transcripts were TCR beta CDR3 regions. First-round RT-PCR with HTBI primers amplified the TCR CDR3 region. A single record per CDR3 protein comes from TCRdb applying MiXCR to the multiplex PCR reads. The table records about 580,000 distinct CDR3 sequences, approximately 13% of them present only once. Germline CDR1 is MNHEY and CDR2 is SMNVEV (reference sequence). The CDR3 consists of 13 residues. V lost 7 bases to trimming and J lost 2 bases, with 12 bases between them.

The source is a woman younger than 45 with Graves' hyperthyroidism that later progressed to Graves' ophthalmopathy. The chain combines TRBV27 with TRBJ2-7, with a tentative D call TRBD2 (6 bases). The sequenced material came from blood. The CDR3 is CASTNGSPYEQYF. CDR3 sequence (DNA): TGTGCCAGCACCAACGGGAGCCCCTACGAGCAGTACTTC.